Listed here is a single TCR beta chain. Per germline, CDR1 SNHLY and CDR2 FYNNEI. Trimming shortened V by 11 bases and J by 0 bases, and 13 bases separated the two germline ends. This CDR3 has 13 amino acids. This sample was included in a study of blood T cells in healthy people across ages. At the level of the study: Roughly one uniquely barcoded beta molecule per two T cells was captured.

A second roughly 6 to 11 cycle PCR used barcoded and J-beta primers. Tagging of each cDNA molecule was performed by a template-switch adaptor with 12 random nucleotides. A single record per CDR3 protein comes from TCRdb applying MiXCR to the 5' RACE reads. The sample records around 700,000 distinct CDR3 sequences, roughly 25% being singletons. These data are also associated with another study on T cells of mothers and their children. That paper adds: No persistent microchimeric T cell clones were detected at approximately 100 clones per million clonotypes sensitivity.

V usage is TRBV2 and J usage is TRBJ1-1; D is ambiguous. Sequenced sample: blood. The receptor was isolated from a boy aged 5-17 years in good health. CDR3 sequence reads: CAGPGIMNTEAFF. The CDR3 bases are TGTGCCGGACCGGGGATCATGAACACTGAAGCTTTCTTT.